The rows below give T cell receptor beta chains drawn from one sample of a study of blood T cells in healthy people across ages. TCRdb redid the calling of the 5' RACE reads with MiXCR, one entry per CDR3 protein. There are 1.5 million or so distinct CDR3 sequences in the sample; roughly 43% occur only once, and approximately 4.1% lies in the top ten. The sequencing input was blood. These receptors came from a woman younger than 30 in good health. Both conserved end residues are part of each CDR3. D genes are given only for firm matches. Clone size is shown for a subset of rows, as once, few, many or a class of expanded clone.

clone size: few
V gene: TRBV28
J gene: TRBJ2-3
D gene: TRBD1
CDR3 DNA: TGTGCCAGCCACCGGGACAGGGGCTCGGGGACGCAGTATTTT
CDR3 protein: CASHRDRGSGTQYF

clone size: .
V gene: TRBV9
J gene: TRBJ1-1
D gene: .
CDR3 DNA: TGTGCCGGCAGCGCCAACAGGGTCACTGAAGCTTTCTTT
CDR3 protein: CAGSANRVTEAFF

clone size: few
V gene: TRBV20-1
J gene: TRBJ2-3
D gene: .
CDR3 DNA: TGCAGTGCTAGAGATTTTCGGACGGAGCAGGGCACAGATACGCAGTATTTT
CDR3 protein: CSARDFRTEQGTDTQYF

clone size: .
V gene: TRBV20-1
J gene: TRBJ1-2
D gene: .
CDR3 DNA: TGCAGTGCTAGTTCGAGCTATGACTACACCTTC
CDR3 protein: CSASSSYDYTF

clone size: once
V gene: TRBV5-6
J gene: TRBJ2-5
D gene: TRBD2
CDR3 DNA: TGTGCCAGCAGCTTGTGGCTAGCGGGGGAGACCCAGTACTTC
CDR3 protein: CASSLWLAGETQYF

clone size: few
V gene: TRBV4-1
J gene: TRBJ1-2
D gene: .
CDR3 DNA: TGCGCCAGCAGCCAAGTAATTGGGCTGACGGGCTACACCTTC
CDR3 protein: CASSQVIGLTGYTF

clone size: few
V gene: TRBV7-2
J gene: TRBJ1-2
D gene: .
CDR3 DNA: TGTGCCAGCAGCGCCGGGGGTGGCTACACCTTC
CDR3 protein: CASSAGGGYTF

clone size: .
V gene: TRBV6-4
J gene: TRBJ2-5
D gene: TRBD1
CDR3 DNA: TGTGCCAGCACCAAGGAGACAGGGGGCTTGGAGACCCAGTACTTC
CDR3 protein: CASTKETGGLETQYF

clone size: .
V gene: TRBV10-3
J gene: TRBJ1-2
D gene: .
CDR3 DNA: TGTGCCATCATGGGCGAGGGGAACTATGGCTACACCTTC
CDR3 protein: CAIMGEGNYGYTF

clone size: .
V gene: TRBV5-1
J gene: TRBJ2-7
D gene: TRBD1
CDR3 DNA: TGCGCCAGCAGCTCCCGAACGACAGGGGGCAGATCCTACGAGCAGTACTTC
CDR3 protein: CASSSRTTGGRSYEQYF

clone size: .
V gene: TRBV7-2
J gene: TRBJ1-5
D gene: TRBD1
CDR3 DNA: TGTGCCAGCAGCTTAATGCCCACGGGACAGGCCAATCAGCCCCAGCATTTT
CDR3 protein: CASSLMPTGQANQPQHF

clone size: .
V gene: TRBV2
J gene: TRBJ1-1
D gene: .
CDR3 DNA: TGTGCCAGCAGTGACTTGGCGGCGGGACCTGAAGCTTTCTTT
CDR3 protein: CASSDLAAGPEAFF

clone size: once
V gene: TRBV4-3
J gene: TRBJ1-1
D gene: TRBD1
CDR3 DNA: TGCGCCAGCAAAACGACGGACAGGGGGACTGAAGCTTTCTTT
CDR3 protein: CASKTTDRGTEAFF

clone size: .
V gene: TRBV12-3/TRBV12-4
J gene: TRBJ1-5
D gene: .
CDR3 DNA: TGTGCCAGCAGTTTGCACAGGGATCAGCCCCAGCATTTT
CDR3 protein: CASSLHRDQPQHF

clone size: few
V gene: TRBV6-6
J gene: TRBJ1-2
D gene: .
CDR3 DNA: TGTGCCAGCAGTTTGGACGGGACGTTCGGAGGCTACACCTTC
CDR3 protein: CASSLDGTFGGYTF